This TCR beta chain was sequenced for a study of blood T cell repertoires in COVID-19. The wider study: Nucleic acid was either cDNA or gDNA, and it came from T cells, B-cell-depleted T cells, or PBMCs.

Participant-given clinical history determined each cohort assignment. Donors in Cohort 3 who had recovered were those with two negative PCRs, healthcare professional clearance, or resolution of their symptoms. Clones were read by immunoSEQ multiplex PCR, and TCRdb kept only the in-frame ones, dropping some. The sample holds 200,000 to 250,000 clones, roughly 85% seen once. The sample consisted of PBMCs or T cells enriched from blood (not recorded which). This receptor was taken from a man in his thirties or forties who had recovered from COVID-19.

As DNA, the CDR3 is TGCGCCAGCAGCCCGACAGGGAGCTCCTATAATTCACCCCTCCACTTT. As protein: CASSPTGSSYNSPLHF. V gene TRBV5-1 combines with J gene TRBJ1-6; TRBD1 matches 7 bases. The CDR3 length is 16 residues. Per germline, CDR1 SGHRS and CDR2 YFSETQ. J gave up 0 bases and V 4 bases, and 4 bases lay outside the gene matches.